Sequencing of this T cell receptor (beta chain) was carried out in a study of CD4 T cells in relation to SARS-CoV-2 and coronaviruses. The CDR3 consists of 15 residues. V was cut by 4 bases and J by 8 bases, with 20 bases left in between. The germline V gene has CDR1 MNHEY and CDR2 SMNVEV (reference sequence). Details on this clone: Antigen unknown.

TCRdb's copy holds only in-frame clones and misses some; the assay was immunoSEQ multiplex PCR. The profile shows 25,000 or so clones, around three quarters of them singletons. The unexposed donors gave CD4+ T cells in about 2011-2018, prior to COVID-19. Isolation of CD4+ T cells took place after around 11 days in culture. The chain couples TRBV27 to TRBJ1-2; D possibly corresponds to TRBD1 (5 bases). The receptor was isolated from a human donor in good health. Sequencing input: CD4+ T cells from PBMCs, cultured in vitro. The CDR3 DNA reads TGTGCCAGCAGTTCGACCGGGACGGGGGGGTACGGCTACACCTTC. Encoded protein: CASSSTGTGGYGYTF.